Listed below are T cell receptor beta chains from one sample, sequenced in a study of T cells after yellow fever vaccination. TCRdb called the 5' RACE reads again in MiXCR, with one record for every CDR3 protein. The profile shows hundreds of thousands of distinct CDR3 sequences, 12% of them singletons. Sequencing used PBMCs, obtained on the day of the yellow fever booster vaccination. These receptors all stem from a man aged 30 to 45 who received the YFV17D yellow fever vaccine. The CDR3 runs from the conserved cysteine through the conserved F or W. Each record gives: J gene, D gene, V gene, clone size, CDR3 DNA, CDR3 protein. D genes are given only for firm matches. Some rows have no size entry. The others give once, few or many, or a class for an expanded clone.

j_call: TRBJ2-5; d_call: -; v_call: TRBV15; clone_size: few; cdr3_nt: TGTGCCACCGAGGAGAAAGGGGTCCGAGAGACCCAGTACTTC; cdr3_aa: CATEEKGVRETQYF
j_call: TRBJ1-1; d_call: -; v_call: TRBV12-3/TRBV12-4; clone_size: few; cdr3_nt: TGTGCCAGCAGTTTTTCACCTTCGAACACTGAAGCTTTCTTT; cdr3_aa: CASSFSPSNTEAFF
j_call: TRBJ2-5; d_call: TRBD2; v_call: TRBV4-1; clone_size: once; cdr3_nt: TGCGCCAGCAGCCCCTTGGGGGGGGGGGAAGAGACCCAGTACTTC; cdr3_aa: CASSPLGGGEETQYF
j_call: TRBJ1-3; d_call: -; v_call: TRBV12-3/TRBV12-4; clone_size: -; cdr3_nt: TGTGCCAGCAGTTTCCGCGGACACTCTGGAAACACCATATATTTT; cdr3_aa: CASSFRGHSGNTIYF
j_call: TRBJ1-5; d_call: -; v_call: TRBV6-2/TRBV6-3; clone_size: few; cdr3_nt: TGTGCCAGCAGGGATGGTACTTTAAATCAGCCCCAGCATTTT; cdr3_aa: CASRDGTLNQPQHF
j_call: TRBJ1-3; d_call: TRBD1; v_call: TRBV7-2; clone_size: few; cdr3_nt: TGTGCCAGCAGATCGACAGGGGGAAACACCATATATTTT; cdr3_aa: CASRSTGGNTIYF
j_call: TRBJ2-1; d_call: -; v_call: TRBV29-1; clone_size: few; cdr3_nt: TGCAGCGTTGCCACGCGGACAGTATACAATGAGCAGTTCTTC; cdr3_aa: CSVATRTVYNEQFF
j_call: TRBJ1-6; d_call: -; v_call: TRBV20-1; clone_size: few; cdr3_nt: TGCAGTGCTAGCGGGGGGGCAGGGAATTCACCCCTCCACTTT; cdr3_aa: CSASGGAGNSPLHF
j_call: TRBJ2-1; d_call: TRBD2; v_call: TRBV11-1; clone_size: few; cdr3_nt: TGTGCCAGCAGCTTATCTAGTTCGCTAGCGGGATTTAAGGGTGAGCAGTTCTTC; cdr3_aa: CASSLSSSLAGFKGEQFF
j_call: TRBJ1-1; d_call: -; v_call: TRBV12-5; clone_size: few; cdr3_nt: TGTGCTAGTGGTTTGGTTTGGAGCAGACATGAAGCTTTCTTT; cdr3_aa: CASGLVWSRHEAFF
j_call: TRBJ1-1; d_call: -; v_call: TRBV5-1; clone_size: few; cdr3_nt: TGCGCCAGCACGGGGACTAACCAGAACACTGAAGCTTTCTTT; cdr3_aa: CASTGTNQNTEAFF
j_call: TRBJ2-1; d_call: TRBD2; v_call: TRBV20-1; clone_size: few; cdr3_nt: TGCAGTGCTTACGGACCGGGACTAGCGGGTAAGGCGGACAATGAGCAGTTCTTC; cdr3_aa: CSAYGPGLAGKADNEQFF
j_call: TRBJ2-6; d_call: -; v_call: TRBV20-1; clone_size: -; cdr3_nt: TGCTGTGCTAGAGATCCGACAGAATCTGGGGCCAACGTCCTGACTTTC; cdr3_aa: CCARDPTESGANVLTF
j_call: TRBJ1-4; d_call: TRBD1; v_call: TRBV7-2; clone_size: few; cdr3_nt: TGTGCCAGCAGCCAATCGGACAGGTTTGCTGAAAAACTGTTTTTT; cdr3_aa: CASSQSDRFAEKLFF
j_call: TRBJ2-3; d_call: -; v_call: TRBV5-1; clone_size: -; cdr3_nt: TGCGCCAGCAGCTTACAAAGTCCCAGCACAGATACGCAGTATTTT; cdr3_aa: CASSLQSPSTDTQYF
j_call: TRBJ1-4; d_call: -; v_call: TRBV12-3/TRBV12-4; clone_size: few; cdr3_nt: TGTGCCAGCAGACTTACCGGGACATGGGAAAAACTGTTTTTT; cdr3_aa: CASRLTGTWEKLFF
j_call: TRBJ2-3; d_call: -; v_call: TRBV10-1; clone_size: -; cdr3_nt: TGCGCCAGCAGTGAGCCCGACATCCCGACCCAGTCGGCAGATACGCAGTATTTT; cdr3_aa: CASSEPDIPTQSADTQYF
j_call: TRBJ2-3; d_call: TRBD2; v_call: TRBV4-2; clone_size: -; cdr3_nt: TGTGCCAGCAGCCAAACGAACAGCGGGGGACTGGGAGATACGCAGTATTTT; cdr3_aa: CASSQTNSGGLGDTQYF
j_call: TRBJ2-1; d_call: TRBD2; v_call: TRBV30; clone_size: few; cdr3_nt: TGTGCCTGGAGTCACGGGACTAGTAATGAGCAGTTCTTC; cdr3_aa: CAWSHGTSNEQFF
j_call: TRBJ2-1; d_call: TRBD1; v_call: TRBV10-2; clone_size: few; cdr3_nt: TGCGCCAGCGGGGGACAGCACAATGAGCAGTTCTTC; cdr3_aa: CASGGQHNEQFF
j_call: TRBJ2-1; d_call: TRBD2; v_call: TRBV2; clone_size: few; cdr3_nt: TGTGCCAGCTTAGCGGGAACCTACAATGAGCAGTTCTTC; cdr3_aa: CASLAGTYNEQFF
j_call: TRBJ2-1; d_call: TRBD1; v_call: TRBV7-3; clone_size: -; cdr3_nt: TGTGCCAGCAGCTTAACGGGCTTATCAGGGGGCAATGAGCAGTTCTTC; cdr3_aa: CASSLTGLSGGNEQFF
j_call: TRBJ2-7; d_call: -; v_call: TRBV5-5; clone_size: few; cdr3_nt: TGTGCCAGCAGCTTGGATGCAGGGTTCTCATACGAGCAGTACTTC; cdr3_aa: CASSLDAGFSYEQYF
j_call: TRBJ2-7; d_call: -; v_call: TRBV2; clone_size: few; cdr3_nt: TGTGCCAGCAGTGGGAGAGGAGGGTCCTACGAGCAGTACTTC; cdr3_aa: CASSGRGGSYEQYF
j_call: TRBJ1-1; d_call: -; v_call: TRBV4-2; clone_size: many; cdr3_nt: TGTGCCAGCAGCAGAGGAGAGAACACTGAAGCTTTCTTT; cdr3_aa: CASSRGENTEAFF
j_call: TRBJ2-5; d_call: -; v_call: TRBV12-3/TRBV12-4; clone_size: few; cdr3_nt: TGTGCCAGCAGTCCGGGCGGTAGCGGAGAAGAGACCCAGTACTTC; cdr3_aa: CASSPGGSGEETQYF
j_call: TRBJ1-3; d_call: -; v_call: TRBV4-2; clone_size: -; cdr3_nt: TGTGCCAGCAGCCTAACTACAGGAAACACCATATATTTT; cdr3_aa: CASSLTTGNTIYF
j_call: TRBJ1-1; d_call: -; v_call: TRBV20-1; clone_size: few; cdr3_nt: TGCAGTGCTAGAGATTCGGACCCAAAAGCTTTCTTT; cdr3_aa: CSARDSDPKAFF
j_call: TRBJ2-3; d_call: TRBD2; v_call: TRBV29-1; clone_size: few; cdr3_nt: TGCAGCGAATTCGGGACTAGCGGGACAGATACGCAGTATTTT; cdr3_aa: CSEFGTSGTDTQYF
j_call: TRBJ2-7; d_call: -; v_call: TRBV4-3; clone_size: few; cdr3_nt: TGCGCCAGCAGCCAAGATTGGGGGCGGAGCTCCTACGAGCAGTACTTC; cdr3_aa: CASSQDWGRSSYEQYF
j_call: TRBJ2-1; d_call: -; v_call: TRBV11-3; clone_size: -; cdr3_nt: TGTGCCAGCAGCCTGGCAGGGCCCCGGGCCAATGAGCAGTTCTTC; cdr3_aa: CASSLAGPRANEQFF
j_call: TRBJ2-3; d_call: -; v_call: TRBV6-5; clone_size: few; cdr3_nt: TGTGCCAGCGGTTCTGATACGCAGTATTTT; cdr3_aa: CASGSDTQYF
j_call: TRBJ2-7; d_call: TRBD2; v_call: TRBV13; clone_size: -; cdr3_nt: TGTGCCAGCAGCCCCCCCGGTACTAGCGGGATTTCCTACGAGCAGTACTTC; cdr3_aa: CASSPPGTSGISYEQYF
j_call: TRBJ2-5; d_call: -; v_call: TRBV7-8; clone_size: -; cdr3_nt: TGTGCCAGCAGATTCAGGGGTTTGGAGACCCAGTACTTC; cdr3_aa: CASRFRGLETQYF
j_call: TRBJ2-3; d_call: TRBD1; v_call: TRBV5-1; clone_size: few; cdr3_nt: TGCGCCAGCAGCGGTACGGGACAGGGGACAGATACGCAGTATTTT; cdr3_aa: CASSGTGQGTDTQYF
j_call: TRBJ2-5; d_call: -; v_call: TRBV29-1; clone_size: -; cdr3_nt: TGCAGCTTTACCTCCGGGACCGCCCAAGAGACCCAGTACTTC; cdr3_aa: CSFTSGTAQETQYF
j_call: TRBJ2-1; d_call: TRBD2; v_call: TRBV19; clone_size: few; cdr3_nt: TGTGCCAGTAGTAACCCCGGGGGGGTCTATGAGCAGTTCTTC; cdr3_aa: CASSNPGGVYEQFF